These 15 T cell receptor beta chains came from one sample sequenced in a study of identifying expanded T cells in peripheral blood. Clones were sequenced by immunoSEQ multiplex PCR, and TCRdb holds only the in-frame ones, with some missing. The top ten clones hold roughly 15% of a sample with 100,000 or so clones, about 91% of them seen once. Sequenced material: blood. These receptors came from a person between 18 and 75 years old in good health.

The rearrangement uses TRBV11-2 and TRBJ2-7, with D unresolved. CDR3 length: 14 residues. Germline CDR1 SGHAT, CDR2 FQNNGV. V shed 3 bases and J shed 0 bases, with 9 bases lying between them. CDR3 sequence: CASSLIGSSYEQYF. In nucleotides, the CDR3 is TGTGCCAGCAGCTTGATCGGCAGCTCCTACGAGCAGTACTTC.

The V and J genes are TRBV5-4 and TRBJ2-5; D might be TRBD1 (6 bases). The CDR3 has 17 residues. Germline V CDR1 and CDR2: SGHNT, YYREEE (reference sequence). The V end lost 0 bases, the J end lost 3 bases, and 18 bases lay between the germline ends. This CDR3 is CASSLGAGAPGEETQYF. CDR3 coding DNA: TGTGCCAGCAGCTTGGGGGCTGGGGCGCCAGGGGAAGAGACCCAGTACTTC.

V usage is TRBV5-4 and J usage is TRBJ1-3; 8 nucleotides line up with TRBD1. CDR1 and CDR2 from the germline V gene are SGHNT and YYREEE (reference sequence). The CDR3 totals 15 residues. J gave up 0 bases and V 4 bases, and 3 bases lay outside the gene matches. DNA for the CDR3: TGTGCCAGCAGCCCCGGGACAGGCTCTGGAAACACCATATATTTT. Protein sequence: CASSPGTGSGNTIYF.

Here the CDR3 DNA reads TGTGCCAGCAGCTTAAGCCCTCTCCAGCGGGGGTCCTACGAGCAGTACTTC. Translated, it gives CASSLSPLQRGSYEQYF. This chain joins TRBV7-9 and TRBJ2-7, with 8 positions matching TRBD2. The CDR3 runs to 17 residues. Germline CDR1 and CDR2: SEHNR and FQNEAQ (reference sequence). Losses at the gene ends were 2 bases for V and 1 base for J; bases not matched to a gene: 10. The full variable domain, its missing parts supplied by reference TRBV7-9 and TRBJ2-7, is DTGVSQNPRHKITKRGQNVTFRCDPISEHNRLYWYRQTLGQGPEFLTYFQNEAQLEKSRLLSDRFSAERPKGSFSTLEIQRTEQGDSAMYLCASSLSPLQRGSYEQYFGPGTRLTVT.

This clone has just one count. This chain links TRBV19 with TRBJ2-2; D is undetermined. CDR1 and CDR2 from the germline V gene are LNHDA and SQIVND (reference sequence). This CDR3 region has 14 residues. V dropped 0 bases and J dropped 5 bases, with 7 bases sitting between them. The CDR3 DNA is TGTGCCAGTAGTATAGAACCGTTAACCGGGGAGCTGTTTTTT. Its protein product is CASSIEPLTGELFF.

This clone has a single count. CDR3 loop: CASIGGFSYEQYF. The DNA of the CDR3 is TGTGCCTCCATCGGAGGTTTTTCCTACGAGCAGTACTTC. This chain uses TRBV27 with TRBJ2-7; TRBD2 is a possible D gene (5 bases). The germline V gene encodes CDR1 MNHEY and CDR2 SMNVEV (reference sequence). The CDR3 has 13 amino acids. V dropped 11 bases and J dropped 1 base, with 15 bases sitting between them.

The rearrangement joins TRBV27 to TRBJ2-7, with TRBD2 identical over 10 bases. J gave up 7 bases and V 8 bases, and 20 bases lay outside the gene matches. Per the germline V gene, CDR1 is MNHEY and CDR2 is SMNVEV (reference sequence). This CDR3 contains 17 residues. The CDR3, as DNA: TGTGCCAGCTCCCTTGAAAGCGGGAGGGCCACTACTGGGGAGCAGTACTTC. It codes for CASSLESGRATTGEQYF.

This clone was found once. The chain uses TRBV29-1 and TRBJ2-7; D gene unclear. Germline V CDR1 and CDR2: SQVTM, ANQGSEA. CDR3 size: 12 residues. The V end was cut by 7 bases, the J end by 1 base, with 11 bases between. This CDR3 reads CSGSGPSYEQYF. The DNA of the CDR3 is TGCAGCGGGAGTGGGCCTTCCTACGAGCAGTACTTC.

This clone occurred a few times. This chain uses TRBV18 with TRBJ1-1, with 8 bases identical to TRBD1. CDR1 and CDR2 (germline): KGHSH, LQKENI. The J segment lost 3 bases and the V segment lost 4 bases, leaving 4 bases of the junction unmatched. The CDR3 is 14 amino acids. CDR3 nucleotides: TGTGCCAGCTCACTAGACAGGGGAGACACTGAAGCTTTCTTT. Amino acids: CASSLDRGDTEAFF.

The chain carries TRBV30 and TRBJ2-4, with 10 bases identical to TRBD1. The CDR3 sequence is 14 residues long. The J segment lost 6 bases and the V segment lost 2 bases, leaving 4 bases of the junction unmatched. Germline lookup yields CDR1 GTSNPN and CDR2 SVGIG (reference sequence). CDR3: CAWSNRDRGNIQYF. CDR3 DNA sequence: TGTGCCTGGAGTAACCGGGACAGGGGAAACATTCAGTACTTC.

The CDR3 region has the DNA TGTGCCAGCAGCTTAACAGCGGGAGGCTTCAATGAGCAGTTCTTC. It yields the protein CASSLTAGGFNEQFF. The chain recombines TRBV7-3 with TRBJ2-1, with 9 bases that match TRBD2. Germline assignment: CDR1 SGHTA and CDR2 FQGTGA. J was trimmed by 6 bases and V by 0 bases; bases with no gene match: 3. This CDR3 has 15 residues.

V usage is TRBV5-6 and J usage is TRBJ1-1, with a weak D call TRBD1 (5 bases). Trimming cost V 0 bases and J 1 base, with 7 bases left between them. CDR1 and CDR2 from the germline V gene are SGHDT and YYEEEE. The CDR3 has 14 residues. The CDR3 loop is CASSLDGANTEAFF. CDR3 nucleotides: TGTGCCAGCAGCTTGGATGGGGCGAACACTGAAGCTTTCTTT.

This clone was counted between two and nine times. The chain has TRBV7-2 and TRBJ2-3; the D is unclear. Trimming cost V 6 bases and J 5 bases, with 9 bases left between them. This CDR3 spans 12 amino acids. CDR1 SGHTA and CDR2 FQGNSA come from the germline V gene. CDR3 sequence reads: CASRREGDTQYF. CDR3 nucleotides: TGTGCCAGCAGGCGAGAAGGAGATACGCAGTATTTT.

The CDR3 is CASGDGVPDTQYF. The CDR3 DNA follows: TGTGCCAGCGGGGACGGGGTTCCAGATACGCAGTATTTT. The rearrangement joins TRBV11-2 to TRBJ2-3; either TRBD1 or TRBD2 may supply D (5 bases each). The CDR3 has 13 amino acids. CDR1 and CDR2 (germline): SGHAT, FQNNGV. Trimming took 8 bases from V and 4 from J, leaving 13 bases between them.

V usage is TRBV4-1 and J usage is TRBJ1-2; unclear D gene. CDR1 is MGHRA, CDR2 YSYEKL, per germline. This CDR3 is 14 amino acids long. The V gene lost 0 bases and the J gene lost 2 bases, with 7 bases spanning the gap. CDR3 amino acids: CASSQDSRNYGYTF. The CDR3 coding sequence is TGCGCCAGCAGCCAAGATTCGAGGAACTATGGCTACACCTTC.